Listed below are T cell receptor beta chains from one sample, sequenced in a study of blood T cell repertoires in COVID-19. Profiling relied on immunoSEQ multiplex PCR, and the TCRdb table lists in-frame clones only, not all of them. The sample comprises about 140,000 clones, 70% to 90% of which are singletons, and 2.5% to 3% rests with the top ten. Sequencing used peripheral blood. Receptors were obtained from a man aged 45 to 65 with acute or convalescent COVID-19. Each CDR3 is given with its conserved first and last residue. D genes are given only for firm matches. Size values are once, few and many counts, or a class for expanded clones, and some rows have none.

cdr3_aa | cdr3_nt | j_call | v_call | d_call | clone_size | cdr3_length
CASSMGQSVGELFF | TGTGCCAGTAGTATGGGCCAGTCGGTCGGGGAGCTGTTTTTT | TRBJ2-2 | TRBV19 | - | - | 14
CASSIADYSPLHF | TGTGCCAGTAGTATAGCAGACTATTCACCCCTCCACTTT | TRBJ1-6 | TRBV19 | - | - | 13
CASSSQGRRSPLHF | TGTGCCAGTAGTTCCCAGGGGAGACGGTCACCCCTCCACTTT | TRBJ1-6 | TRBV19 | - | - | 14
CASSSQTGAGEQYF | TGTGCCAGCAGCTCACAAACAGGGGCGGGCGAGCAGTACTTC | TRBJ2-7 | TRBV5-4 | TRBD1 | - | 14
CASSLDQGASPLHF | TGTGCCAGCAGCTTGGACCAGGGGGCTTCACCCCTCCACTTT | TRBJ1-6 | TRBV7-3 | TRBD1 | - | 14
CASSARDRAGELFF | TGCGCCAGCAGCGCACGGGACAGAGCCGGGGAGCTGTTTTTT | TRBJ2-2 | TRBV5-1 | TRBD1 | - | 14
CASKGSGRATETQYF | TGTGCCAGTAAGGGTAGCGGGAGGGCCACAGAGACCCAGTACTTC | TRBJ2-5 | TRBV19 | TRBD2 | - | 15
CASTLLRGNTIYF | TGTGCCAGCACCCTCCTAAGAGGAAACACCATATATTTT | TRBJ1-3 | TRBV12-3/TRBV12-4 | - | - | 13
CASSKRQVGNTEAFF | TGTGCCAGCAGTAAACGACAGGTCGGCAACACTGAAGCTTTCTTT | TRBJ1-1 | TRBV6-2/TRBV6-3 | - | many | 15
CASSLGLAGGSSTDTQYF | TGTGCCAGCAGCTTGGGCCTAGCGGGGGGATCTAGCACAGATACGCAGTATTTT | TRBJ2-3 | TRBV7-2 | TRBD2 | - | 18
CASSPLGNTEAFF | TGTGCCAGCAGCCCCCTCGGGAACACTGAAGCTTTCTTT | TRBJ1-1 | TRBV3-1/TRBV3-2 | - | - | 13
CASSSPNRTSGAPRSLYNEQFF | TGTGCCAGCAGCTCTCCGAACAGGACTAGCGGGGCGCCCCGTTCCCTCTACAATGAGCAGTTCTTC | TRBJ2-1 | TRBV7-3 | TRBD2 | - | 22
CAAGGAYSNQPQHF | TGTGCGGCAGGAGGGGCATATAGCAATCAGCCCCAGCATTTT | TRBJ1-5 | TRBV6-5 | - | - | 14
CASSVGGNYNEQFF | TGTGCCAGCAGCGTAGGCGGGAACTACAATGAGCAGTTCTTC | TRBJ2-1 | TRBV9 | - | - | 14
CASSVGGTKTTQYF | TGTGCCAGCAGCGTGGGGGGAACCAAGACGACCCAGTACTTC | TRBJ2-5 | TRBV9 | - | - | 14
CASSLDRGPGYTF | TGTGCCAGCAGCTTAGACAGGGGGCCTGGCTACACCTTC | TRBJ1-2 | TRBV7-2 | TRBD1 | - | 13
CASSPRTGSTDTQYF | TGTGCCAGCTCACCGAGGACAGGGTCCACAGATACGCAGTATTTT | TRBJ2-3 | TRBV18 | TRBD1 | - | 15
CASSHSPGKGPPDPSSGANVLTF | TGTGCCAGCAGCCATTCGCCCGGGAAAGGGCCCCCGGACCCAAGCTCTGGGGCCAACGTCCTGACTTTC | TRBJ2-6 | TRBV6-2/TRBV6-3 | - | - | 23
CASSAKGRYTF | TGTGCCAGCAGTGCTAAAGGGAGGTACACCTTC | TRBJ1-2 | TRBV28 | - | - | 11
CASSQRGPAISPLHF | TGTGCCAGCAGCCAACGGGGTCCCGCAATTTCACCCCTCCACTTT | TRBJ1-6 | TRBV7-8 | - | - | 15
CASSIDRFATVGANYGYTF | TGTGCCAGTAGTATAGATCGTTTCGCGACAGTAGGGGCTAACTATGGCTACACCTTC | TRBJ1-2 | TRBV19 | - | few | 19
CASSLSVRGSTYEQYF | TGTGCCAGCAGTTTATCAGTCAGGGGAAGTACGTACGAGCAGTACTTC | TRBJ2-7 | TRBV27 | - | - | 16
CSAKTGPNEKLFF | TGCAGCGCCAAGACAGGGCCAAATGAAAAACTGTTTTTT | TRBJ1-4 | TRBV29-1 | TRBD1 | - | 13
CASSTLAGGTYEQYF | TGTGCCAGCAGTACCTTAGCGGGAGGGACCTACGAGCAGTACTTC | TRBJ2-7 | TRBV27 | TRBD2 | - | 15
CASSLGQGEAYTF | TGCGCCAGCAGCTTGGGACAGGGAGAGGCGTACACCTTC | TRBJ1-2 | TRBV5-1 | TRBD1 | - | 13
CASRLITGILSYGYTF | TGTGCAAGTCGCCTCATTACAGGGATCCTATCCTATGGCTACACCTTC | TRBJ1-2 | TRBV12-2 | - | - | 16
CASSQRTGGRGDTQYF | TGCGCCAGCAGCCAACGGACGGGGGGGCGAGGAGATACGCAGTATTTT | TRBJ2-3 | TRBV4-1 | TRBD2 | - | 16
CAGRRTEAFF | TGTGCCGGTAGGCGGACTGAAGCTTTCTTT | TRBJ1-1 | TRBV30 | - | - | 10
CASSMGLAYGYTF | TGTGCCAGTAGTATGGGACTTGCCTATGGCTACACCTTC | TRBJ1-2 | TRBV19 | - | - | 13
CASSYGLAGVSEQFF | TGTGCCAGCAGTTACGGACTAGCGGGAGTTAGTGAGCAGTTCTTC | TRBJ2-1 | TRBV28 | TRBD2 | - | 15
CASSSTDRGKVTEAFF | TGTGCCAGCAGTTCCACGGACAGGGGGAAGGTGACTGAAGCTTTCTTT | TRBJ1-1 | TRBV6-2/TRBV6-3 | TRBD1 | - | 16
CASGIRTANYGYTF | TGTGCCAGCGGAATTCGGACAGCTAACTATGGCTACACCTTC | TRBJ1-2 | TRBV19 | - | - | 14
CASSPRNRQGLTQHF | TGTGCCAGCAGTCCACGTAACCGACAGGGATTAACCCAGCATTTT | TRBJ1-5 | TRBV6-5 | TRBD1 | - | 15
CASRQGAPGELFF | TGTGCCAGCAGGCAGGGGGCCCCCGGGGAGCTGTTTTTT | TRBJ2-2 | TRBV6-5 | TRBD1 | - | 13
CASSVGQGRLTNEKLFF | TGCGCCAGCAGCGTTGGACAGGGTCGACTCACTAATGAAAAACTGTTTTTT | TRBJ1-4 | TRBV5-1 | TRBD1 | - | 17
CAGLRGRNTEAFF | TGTGCCGGACTCAGGGGGCGAAACACTGAAGCTTTCTTT | TRBJ1-1 | TRBV30 | TRBD1 | - | 13
CASSLAQGAEGYTF | TGCGCCAGCAGCTTGGCCCAGGGGGCGGAAGGCTACACCTTC | TRBJ1-2 | TRBV5-1 | TRBD1 | - | 14
CSVEDGDGNTEAFF | TGCAGCGTTGAAGATGGAGACGGGAACACTGAAGCTTTCTTT | TRBJ1-1 | TRBV29-1 | - | - | 14
CASSLLGTGGGTEAFF | TGTGCCAGCAGCCTCCTCGGGACAGGGGGCGGCACTGAAGCTTTCTTT | TRBJ1-1 | TRBV7-9 | TRBD1 | - | 16
CASSRGGYEQYF | TGTGCCAGCAGCAGAGGGGGCTACGAGCAGTACTTC | TRBJ2-7 | TRBV11-2 | - | - | 12
CASSPGQTANGEKLFF | TGCGCCAGCAGCCCTGGACAGACAGCCAACGGTGAAAAACTGTTTTTT | TRBJ1-4 | TRBV5-1 | - | - | 16
CASSLGGAGNQPQHF | TGTGCCAGCAGTCTGGGGGGGGCCGGCAATCAGCCCCAGCATTTT | TRBJ1-5 | TRBV6-5 | - | - | 15
CASRKFAGPYGYTF | TGTGCCAGCAGGAAGTTTGCAGGGCCCTATGGCTACACCTTC | TRBJ1-2 | TRBV9 | - | - | 14
CASSSPGQSYEQYF | TGTGCCAGCAGTTCCCCGGGACAGTCCTACGAGCAGTACTTC | TRBJ2-7 | TRBV28 | TRBD1 | - | 14
CAWSVYGERNTIYF | TGTGCCTGGAGTGTATACGGGGAGAGAAACACCATATATTTT | TRBJ1-3 | TRBV30 | - | few | 14
CASRGTGGYSNQPQHF | TGTGCCAGTAGAGGGACAGGGGGGTATAGCAATCAGCCCCAGCATTTT | TRBJ1-5 | TRBV19 | TRBD1 | - | 16
CASSFRQGLTEAFF | TGTGCCAGCAGCTTCAGGCAGGGGTTGACTGAAGCTTTCTTT | TRBJ1-1 | TRBV11-1 | - | - | 14
CASTRVEGNRGEKLFF | TGTGCCAGCACCCGAGTCGAGGGCAACCGGGGTGAAAAACTGTTTTTT | TRBJ1-4 | TRBV5-8 | - | few | 16
CATGGERVDNEQFF | TGTGCCACCGGCGGAGAGCGGGTGGACAATGAGCAGTTCTTC | TRBJ2-1 | TRBV24-1 | - | - | 14
CASSPRGTINGYTF | TGTGCCAGCAGCCCCCGGGGGACGATTAATGGCTACACCTTC | TRBJ1-2 | TRBV3-1/TRBV3-2 | - | - | 14
CASSFGPWTDPYEQYF | TGTGCCAGCAGCTTTGGCCCCTGGACAGATCCCTACGAGCAGTACTTC | TRBJ2-7 | TRBV7-2 | - | - | 16
CASSESIGAYEQYF | TGCGCCAGCAGTGAGTCGATTGGAGCCTACGAGCAGTACTTC | TRBJ2-7 | TRBV10-1 | - | - | 14
CASSRTGREPQHF | TGCGCCAGCAGCCGTACAGGGAGAGAGCCCCAGCATTTT | TRBJ1-5 | TRBV5-1 | - | - | 13